The T cell receptor beta chain described here comes from a study of blood T cell repertoires in COVID-19. Only a few counts were recorded for this clone. Original analysis: For nucleated cells, counts were estimated from reference gene primer amplification. Generated by immunoSEQ multiplex PCR, the TCRdb table keeps only in-frame clones and is missing some. Clone size and V and J calls were adopted from that table, with D and trimming inferred from the DNA. The data hold around 370,000 clones, with more than 70% observed a single time. The participants were between roughly 18 and 100 years old and came from about two dozen US areas. Grouping used clinical history reported by participants in a survey and questionnaire. Two consecutive negative NP/OP PCR tests, clearance, or resolved symptoms defined Cohort 3 recovery. The ends were cut back, 5 bases at V and 4 bases at J, with 11 bases in the middle. The CDR3 extends over 13 amino acids.

The TCR was taken from a woman aged 18-29 years who had recovered from COVID-19. The chain combines TRBV12-3 or TRBV12-4 with TRBJ1-1; perhaps TRBD1 as D (5 bases). The sample taken for sequencing was PBMCs or T cells enriched from blood (not recorded which). In DNA form, the CDR3 reads TGTGCCAGCAGTCTGGGGGAGGGCACTGAAGCTTTCTTT. It translates to CASSLGEGTEAFF.